This T cell receptor (beta chain) came from a study of shared clonotypes between healthy human individuals. TCRdb's copy holds only in-frame clones and misses some; the assay was immunoSEQ multiplex PCR. Found here are some 1 million clones, 65% to 75% of them singletons; the top ten hold about 1.5%. What was sequenced was memory CD4+ T cells sorted from blood. Stated subset: CD45RA-negative fraction. The source of this sequence is a man aged 18 to 35 in good health.

The CDR3: CASGLILSGGTEAFF. The CDR3, as DNA: TGTGCTAGTGGTTTGATACTATCAGGGGGCACTGAAGCTTTCTTT. The rearrangement links TRBV12-5 to TRBJ1-1, with TRBD1 identical over 7 bases. The CDR3 contains 15 residues. Germline values: CDR1 LGHNT, CDR2 FRNRAP. With V trimmed by 2 bases and J by 4 bases, 7 bases remained unmatched.